This TCR beta chain originates from a study of cytomegalovirus exposure and HLA in healthy donors. The PCR ran on 60 Vbeta and 13 Jbeta primers. Sequencing was performed with immunoSEQ multiplex PCR; in TCRdb, only in-frame clones are kept and a portion is missing. The table records some 120,000 clones, 15% to 20% of them present only once. V shed 0 bases, J shed 4 bases, and the junction held 4 bases outside the gene matches. The CDR3 has 16 residues. The germline V gene has CDR1 SGHDT and CDR2 YYEEEE. This clone has more than one count but fewer than ten. Sequencing was done on a sample of PBMCs. The receptor comes from a female donor in good health and CMV-seropositive. This chain links TRBV5-6 with TRBJ2-7, with 13 bases that match TRBD2. CDR3 region: CASSLGGLAGTYEQYF. The CDR3 DNA reads TGTGCCAGCAGCTTGGGGGGACTAGCGGGAACTTACGAGCAGTACTTC.